Detailed here is one T cell receptor beta chain. Antigen unknown. The sample originates from a study of cytomegalovirus exposure and HLA in healthy donors. The PCR ran on 60 Vbeta and 13 Jbeta primers. Method: immunoSEQ multiplex PCR; TCRdb's copy keeps in-frame clones and lacks some. The sample holds roughly 120,000 clones, over 60% seen once. Germline V gene lookup returns CDR1 MNHEY and CDR2 SVGAGI. The CDR3 covers 14 residues. V shed 6 bases, J shed 9 bases, and the junction held 6 bases outside the gene matches. Regarding the study as a whole: A later analysis linked a missense variant in DCLRE1C to the trimming of TCR beta V and J genes.

The chain employs TRBV6-5 and TRBJ1-6, with TRBD1 matching 9 bases. What was sequenced was PBMCs. This TCR derives from a man aged 55 to 70 in good health and CMV-seropositive. The DNA of the CDR3 is TGTGCCAGCAGCGAAGGGACAGGGCTTTCACCCCTCCACTTT. It translates to CASSEGTGLSPLHF.